What follows describes a single T cell receptor (beta chain). This record comes from a study of blood T cell repertoires in COVID-19. Study overall: PBMCs, B-cell-depleted T cells, or T cells were the source of the cDNA or gDNA that made up the material.

TCRdb's copy holds only in-frame clones and misses some; the assay was immunoSEQ multiplex PCR. The repertoire holds a few hundred thousand clones, with approximately 80% as singletons. The J segment lost 4 bases and the V segment lost 5 bases, leaving 11 bases of the junction unmatched. Germline CDR1 and CDR2: SGHTA and FQGNSA. This CDR3 is built from 16 residues. The chain recombines TRBV7-2 with TRBJ1-2; TRBD1 matches 9 bases. This clonotype originated in a woman in her thirties or forties with acute COVID-19. The specimen was PBMCs or T cells enriched from blood (not recorded which). CDR3 residues: CASSPTGTGIGYGYTF. CDR3 in DNA: TGTGCCAGCAGCCCAACCGGGACAGGGATCGGCTATGGCTACACCTTC.